This T cell receptor (beta chain) was sequenced in a study of blood T cell repertoires in COVID-19. TCRdb's table, derived via immunoSEQ multiplex PCR, lists solely in-frame clones and lacks some. The data contain about 290,000 clones, under 90% of them singletons. Unmatched junction bases numbered 5, after V lost 6 bases and J lost 0 bases. Germline CDR1 reads MGHRA; CDR2 reads YSYEKL. CDR3 size: 16 residues. Source material: peripheral blood. The TCR was taken from a woman between 25 and 40 years old with COVID-19, enrolled during active disease. The chain employs TRBV4-1 and TRBJ2-3; 11 nucleotides match TRBD2. The CDR3 region is CASRHSGGASTDTQYF. The DNA for the CDR3 is TGCGCCAGCAGACATAGCGGGGGGGCTAGCACAGATACGCAGTATTTT.